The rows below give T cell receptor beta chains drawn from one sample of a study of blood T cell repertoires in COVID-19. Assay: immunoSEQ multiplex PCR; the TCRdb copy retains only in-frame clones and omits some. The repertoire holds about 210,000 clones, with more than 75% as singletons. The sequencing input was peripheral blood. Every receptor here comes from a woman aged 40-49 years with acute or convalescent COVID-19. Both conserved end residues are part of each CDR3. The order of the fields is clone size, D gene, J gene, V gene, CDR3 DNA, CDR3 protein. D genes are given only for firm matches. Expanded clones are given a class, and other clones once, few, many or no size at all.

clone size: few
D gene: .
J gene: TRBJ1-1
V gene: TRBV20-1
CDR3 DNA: TGCAGTGCTCGTGACCGGCTCCGAGGGAACACTGAAGCTTTCTTT
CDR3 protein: CSARDRLRGNTEAFF

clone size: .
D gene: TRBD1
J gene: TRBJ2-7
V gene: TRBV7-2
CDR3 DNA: TGTGCCAGCAGCGTACAGGGGTGGAAGTTGGATGAGCAGTACTTC
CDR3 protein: CASSVQGWKLDEQYF

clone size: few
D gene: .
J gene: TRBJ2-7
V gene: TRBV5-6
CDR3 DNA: TGTGCCAGCGGGGGGACCAACGACCGCGAGCAGTACTTC
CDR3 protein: CASGGTNDREQYF

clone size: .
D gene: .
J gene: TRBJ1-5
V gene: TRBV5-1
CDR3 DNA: TGCGCCAGCAGATTGGCCGGCAATCAGCCCCAGCATTTT
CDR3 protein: CASRLAGNQPQHF

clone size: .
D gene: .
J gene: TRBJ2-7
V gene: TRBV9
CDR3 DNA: TGTGCCAGCAGCGTAGGTTGGAGGGAGGTTAACTCCTACGAGCAGTACTTC
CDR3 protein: CASSVGWREVNSYEQYF

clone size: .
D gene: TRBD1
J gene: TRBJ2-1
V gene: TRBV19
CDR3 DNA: TGTGCCATTGCCTTAACCGGGACAGGGGGAGTAGAGCAGTTCTTC
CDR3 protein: CAIALTGTGGVEQFF

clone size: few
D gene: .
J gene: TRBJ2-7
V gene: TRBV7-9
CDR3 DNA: TGTGCCAGCAGCTTAGGTGGCAGACCTAGGGAGCAGTACTTC
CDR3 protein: CASSLGGRPREQYF

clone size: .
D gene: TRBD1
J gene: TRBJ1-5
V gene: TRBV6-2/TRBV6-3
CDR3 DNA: TGTGCCAGCAGTTACTCGTTGACAGGGGGTAATCAGCCCCAGCATTTT
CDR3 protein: CASSYSLTGGNQPQHF

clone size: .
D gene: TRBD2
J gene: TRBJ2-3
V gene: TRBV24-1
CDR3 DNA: TGTGCCACCAGTGATCCGAGACTAGCGGGAGCCCGCACAGATACGCAGTATTTT
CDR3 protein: CATSDPRLAGARTDTQYF

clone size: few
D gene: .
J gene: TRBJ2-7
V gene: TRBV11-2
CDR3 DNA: TGTGCCAGCAGCTTAGGGAACGACTCCCCCTACGAGCAGTACTTC
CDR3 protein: CASSLGNDSPYEQYF

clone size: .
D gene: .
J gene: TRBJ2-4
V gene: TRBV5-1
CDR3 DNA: TGCGCCAGCAGCTTGAGAACAGGCGAAAACATTCAGTACTTC
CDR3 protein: CASSLRTGENIQYF

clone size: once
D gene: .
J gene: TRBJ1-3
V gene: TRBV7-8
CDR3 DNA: TGTGCCAGCAGCTTCCTCCCGGGCTCTGGAAACACCATATATTTT
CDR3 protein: CASSFLPGSGNTIYF

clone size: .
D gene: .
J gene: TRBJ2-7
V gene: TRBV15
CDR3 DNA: TGTGCCACCAGCAGAGAGAGCTCCTACGAGCAGTACTTC
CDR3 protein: CATSRESSYEQYF

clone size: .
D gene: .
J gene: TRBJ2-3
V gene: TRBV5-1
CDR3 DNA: TGCGCCAGCAGCTTGGCCGCGGGGATAAGCACAGATACGCAGTATTTT
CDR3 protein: CASSLAAGISTDTQYF

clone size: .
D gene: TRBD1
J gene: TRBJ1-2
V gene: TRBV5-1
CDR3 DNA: TGCGCCAGCAGCTCACCATACAGGGGAAACGGCTACACCTTC
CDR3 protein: CASSSPYRGNGYTF

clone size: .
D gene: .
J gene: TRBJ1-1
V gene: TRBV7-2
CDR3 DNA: TGTGCCAGCAGCCGCGAGGCCTTTAGCGCTGAAGCTTTCTTT
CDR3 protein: CASSREAFSAEAFF

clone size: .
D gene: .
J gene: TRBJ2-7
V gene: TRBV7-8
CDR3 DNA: TGTGCCAGCAGCTTACAGCTAGGCGAGCAGTACTTC
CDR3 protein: CASSLQLGEQYF